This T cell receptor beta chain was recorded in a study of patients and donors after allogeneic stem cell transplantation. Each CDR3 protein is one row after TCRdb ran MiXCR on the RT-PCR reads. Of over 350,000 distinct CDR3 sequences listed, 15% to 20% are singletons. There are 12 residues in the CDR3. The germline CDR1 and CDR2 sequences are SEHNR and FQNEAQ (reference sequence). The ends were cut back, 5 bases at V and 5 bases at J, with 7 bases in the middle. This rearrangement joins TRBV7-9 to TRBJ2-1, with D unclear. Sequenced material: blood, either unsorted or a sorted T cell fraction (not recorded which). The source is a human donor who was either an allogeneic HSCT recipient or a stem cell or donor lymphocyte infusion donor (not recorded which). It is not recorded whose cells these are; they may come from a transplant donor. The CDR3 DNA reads TGTGCCAGCAGCCACCAAAACAATGAGCAGTTCTTC. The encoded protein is CASSHQNNEQFF.